The 27 T cell receptor beta chains reported below all come from one sample, sequenced in a study of Ad26.COV2.S vaccination and SARS-CoV-2 variants. The treatment denotes: around 19 received Ad26.COV2.S at low or high dose, single or two shots; about five received placebo; per-sample allocation not given. Sampling occurred on day 63 after the first vaccine or placebo injection. Repertoires were generated with immunoSEQ multiplex PCR, while TCRdb's copy carries only in-frame clones and drops some. The data show roughly 320,000 clones, about 85% seen once. The material was peripheral blood, obtained in a trial of Ad26.COV2.S vaccine versus placebo. Every receptor here comes from a person between 18 and 65 years old who received the Ad26.COV2.S COVID-19 vaccine or a placebo.

The rearrangement links TRBV28 to TRBJ1-2; D not certain. The CDR3 totals 17 residues. In germline, CDR1 is MDHEN, CDR2 SYDVKM. Trimming pared 2 bases from V and 2 bases from J, leaving 18 bases between. The chain's CDR3 is CASSLPVRITPNYGYTF. DNA of the CDR3: TGTGCCAGCAGTTTACCTGTACGGATCACACCGAACTATGGCTACACCTTC.

The CDR3 bases are TGTGCCAGTAGGGGGGCAGGACTGAACACTGAAGCTTTCTTT. Its translation is CASRGAGLNTEAFF. The chain employs TRBV19 and TRBJ1-1; perhaps TRBD1 as D (6 bases). Trimming shortened V by 6 bases and J by 0 bases, and 11 bases separated the two germline ends. Germline assignment: CDR1 LNHDA and CDR2 SQIVND (reference sequence). The CDR3 sequence is 14 residues long.

This clone was observed a handful of times. The rearrangement links TRBV7-3 to TRBJ2-7, with 7 bases fitting TRBD1. Germline CDR1 SGHTA, CDR2 FQGTGA. This CDR3 has 14 amino acids. J lost 2 bases, V lost 2 bases, and 3 bases had no gene match. The CDR3 loop reads CASSLGQGAYEQYF. The CDR3, as DNA: TGTGCCAGCAGCTTAGGGCAGGGGGCCTACGAGCAGTACTTC. Variable domain in full (rest from reference TRBV7-3 and TRBJ2-7): GAGVSQTPSNKVTEKGKYVELRCDPISGHTALYWYRQSLGQGPEFLIYFQGTGAADDSGLPNDRFFAVRPEGSVSTLKIQRTERGDSAVYLCASSLGQGAYEQYFGPGTRLTVT.

This sequence joins TRBV28 and TRBJ1-3; maybe TRBD1 (6 bases). Trimming removed 1 base at V and 4 bases at J, with 23 bases between. The CDR3 loop spans 19 amino acids. Germline CDR1 is MDHEN and CDR2 is SYDVKM. CDR3 amino acids: CASSLFSYGNRAGGNTIYF. In DNA form, the CDR3 reads TGTGCCAGCAGTTTATTCTCTTACGGGAACAGGGCGGGGGGAAACACCATATATTTT.

The rearrangement joins TRBV3-1 (or the pseudogene TRBV3-2) to TRBJ1-4; D is uncertain. This CDR3 region has 16 residues. V lost 0 bases, J lost 0 bases, and 8 bases lay in between. Germline V gives CDR1 LGHDT, CDR2 YNNKEL (reference sequence). Written as DNA, the CDR3 is TGTGCCAGCAGCCAAGATAGTACGGCAACTAATGAAAAACTGTTTTTT. It translates to CASSQDSTATNEKLFF.

V usage is TRBV7-2 and J usage is TRBJ1-4; TRBD1 might be the D (5 bases). The germline V gene has CDR1 SGHTA and CDR2 FQGNSA. The CDR3 length is 14 residues. Trimming stripped 4 bases from V and 2 bases from J, with 8 bases between. The CDR3 here is CASSWDPTNEKLFF. In DNA form, the CDR3 reads TGTGCCAGCAGCTGGGACCCCACTAATGAAAAACTGTTTTTT.

The chain uses TRBV28 and TRBJ2-7, with D perhaps matching TRBD2 (5 bases). The germline CDR1 and CDR2 sequences are MDHEN and SYDVKM. This CDR3 has 13 residues. The V end was cut by 3 bases, the J end by 2 bases, with 8 bases between. The CDR3 protein is CASSFPGTYEQYF. The CDR3 DNA reads as TGTGCCAGCAGTTTTCCGGGGACCTACGAGCAGTACTTC.

At least ten counts were recorded for this clone. This chain joins TRBV29-1 and TRBJ2-5; D gene ambiguous. Germline V lookup: CDR1 SQVTM, CDR2 ANQGSEA. Trimming stripped 0 bases from V and 4 bases from J, with 9 bases between. The CDR3 spans 13 residues. CDR3 sequence: CSVEERGGETQYF. CDR3 coding DNA: TGCAGCGTTGAAGAGAGAGGTGGAGAGACCCAGTACTTC.

This chain joins TRBV7-2 and TRBJ2-2; no clear D. The CDR3 runs 15 residues. Per germline, CDR1 SGHTA and CDR2 FQGNSA. V was shortened by 1 base and J by 3 bases, with 9 bases between the two germline ends. CDR3 protein: CASSLVASYTGELFF. CDR3 in DNA: TGTGCCAGCAGCTTAGTGGCATCCTACACCGGGGAGCTGTTTTTT.

This clone has a handful of counts. The chain links TRBV2 to TRBJ1-1; D is ambiguous. The germline gives CDR1 SNHLY, CDR2 FYNNEI. The CDR3 covers 14 residues. Trimming removed 6 bases from V and 8 bases from J, with 19 bases in between. The CDR3: CASSERNSRPEAFF. CDR3 sequence (DNA): TGTGCCAGCAGCGAAAGGAACAGTCGCCCCGAAGCTTTCTTT.

The chain has TRBV28 and TRBJ2-5; D gene ambiguous. Between the trimmed V and J ends, which lost 5 bases and 1 base, there was a span of 14 bases. CDR1 is MDHEN and CDR2 is SYDVKM in the germline V gene. The CDR3 length is 15 residues. The CDR3 loop is CASSHRTVFQETQYF. CDR3 bases: TGTGCCAGCAGTCACCGGACGGTGTTCCAAGAGACCCAGTACTTC.

The chain combines TRBV6-5 with TRBJ1-1; no clear D. V lost 7 bases and J 5 bases, leaving 11 bases between the germline ends. The CDR3 has 12 residues. Germline assignment: CDR1 MNHEY and CDR2 SVGAGI. Here the CDR3 reads CASTQSGTEAFF. Here the CDR3 DNA reads TGTGCCAGCACCCAAAGCGGGACTGAAGCTTTCTTT.

The chain couples TRBV4-1 to TRBJ2-5; the D call may be TRBD1 or TRBD2 (5 bases each). V was shortened by 0 bases and J by 10 bases, with 12 bases between the two germline ends. There are 13 residues in the CDR3. Looked up from germline, CDR1 is MGHRA and CDR2 is YSYEKL. This CDR3 is CASSQEPGTDQYF. The CDR3 DNA reads TGCGCCAGCAGCCAAGAACCCGGGACGGACCAGTACTTC.

V is TRBV29-1 and J is TRBJ1-1, with a possible D match to TRBD1 (6 bases). Trimming took off 7 bases at V and 3 bases at J, with 24 bases between the two ends. This CDR3 is 16 amino acids long. Germline CDR1 and CDR2: SQVTM and ANQGSEA. CDR3 coding DNA: TGCAGCGCTACACCGATACTCCAGGGGATTGACACTGAAGCTTTCTTT. Its translation: CSATPILQGIDTEAFF.

V is TRBV7-6 and J is TRBJ1-3, with unresolved D. This CDR3 is built from 13 residues. V lost 5 bases and J lost 0, with 5 bases in between. The germline V gene encodes CDR1 SGHVS and CDR2 FNYEAQ. CDR3 amino acids: CASSLPSGNTIYF. Here the CDR3 DNA reads TGTGCCAGCAGCCTCCCCTCTGGAAACACCATATATTTT.

The CDR3 nucleotides read TGTGCCATCAGTGCGCAGACTGCCTACGAGCAGTACTTC. This sequence encodes CAISAQTAYEQYF. The chain recombines TRBV10-3 with TRBJ2-7, with unresolved D. The V gene's germline CDR1 is ENHRY and CDR2 SYGVKD. CDR3 length: 13 residues. The V end was cut by 4 bases, the J end by 2 bases, with 9 bases between.

The CDR3 spells CASSSVRGLGNTIYF. The CDR3 nucleotides are TGTGCCAGCAGCTCGGTCAGGGGGCTGGGAAACACCATATATTTT. V is TRBV11-3 and J is TRBJ1-3; 8 positions agree with TRBD1. Germline loops: CDR1 SGHNT, CDR2 YENEEA. The junction had 6 bases not matched to a gene; V was cut back by 4 bases and J by 4 bases. This CDR3 spans 15 amino acids. The variable domain in full, completed from reference TRBV11-3 and TRBJ1-3, reads EAGVVQSPRYKIIEKKQPVAFWCNPISGHNTLYWYLQNLGQGPELLIRYENEEAVDDSQLPKDRFSAERLKGVDSTLKIQPAELGDSAVYLCASSSVRGLGNTIYFGEGSWLTVV.

This clone was detected a few times. The chain carries TRBV9 and TRBJ1-6; the match to TRBD1 covers 10 bases. V lost 3 bases and J lost 9; bases outside the gene matches: 0. The CDR3 consists of 13 residues. CDR1 SGDLS and CDR2 YYNGEE come from the germline V gene. The CDR3 nucleotides read TGTGCCAGCAGCGGGACAGGGGGTTCACCCCTCCACTTT. This gives the protein CASSGTGGSPLHF.

This chain uses TRBV6-7 with TRBJ2-2; D call uncertain. TRBV6-7 is assigned to the ORF class and has an uncertain function. This CDR3 is built from 13 residues. V shed 2 bases and J shed 7 bases, with 8 bases lying between them. The CDR3 DNA sequence: TGTGCCAGCAGTTACGGATACAGCGGGGAGCTGTTTTTT. Protein product: CASSYGYSGELFF.

The gene calls are TRBV2 and TRBJ2-7; D is undetermined. Germline CDR1 SNHLY, CDR2 FYNNEI. CDR3 size: 12 residues. V was shortened by 8 bases and J by 7 bases, with 15 bases between the two germline ends. CDR3 in DNA: TGTGCCAGCGGGCGAGCGCTTGGGGAGCAGTACTTC. Its protein product is CASGRALGEQYF.

V usage is TRBV7-2 and J usage is TRBJ2-5; the D gene is possibly TRBD1 (7 bases). This CDR3 region has 15 residues. Trimming stripped 3 bases from V and 5 bases from J, with 16 bases between. CDR1 is SGHTA and CDR2 is FQGNSA in the germline V gene. CDR3 sequence (DNA): TGTGCCAGCAGCTTCGGACAGGCCGGAGGGGAGACCCAGTACTTC. It yields the protein CASSFGQAGGETQYF.

The chain recombines TRBV27 with TRBJ2-2; the D is unclear. The V and J ends lost 6 bases and 2 bases respectively, with 10 bases between them. Germline values: CDR1 MNHEY, CDR2 SMNVEV (reference sequence). The CDR3 totals 14 residues. The CDR3 loop is CASRLGPNTGELFF. The CDR3 coding sequence is TGTGCCAGCAGACTCGGACCTAACACCGGGGAGCTGTTTTTT.

The chain uses TRBV3-1 (or the pseudogene TRBV3-2) and TRBJ1-1; D unresolved. There are 12 residues in the CDR3. V lost 1 base, J lost 7 bases, and 7 bases lay in between. The germline CDR1 and CDR2 sequences are LGHDT and YNNKEL (reference sequence). The DNA for the CDR3 is TGTGCCAGCAGCCAAGGTACAGTTGAAGCTTTCTTT. This codes for CASSQGTVEAFF.

The V call is TRBV20-1, the J call TRBJ1-6; D is uncertain. This CDR3 comprises 13 residues. Trimming took off 3 bases at V and 7 bases at J, with 10 bases between the two ends. Germline CDR1 and CDR2: DFQATT and SNEGSKA (reference sequence). DNA of the CDR3: TGCAGTGCTAGTCCCGGGATGAATTCACCCCTCCACTTT. Protein: CSASPGMNSPLHF.

This sequence joins TRBV5-5 and TRBJ1-1, with TRBD1 matching over 8 bases. V trimming: 4 bases; J trimming: 0 bases; junction bases outside the gene matches: 8. This CDR3 region has 16 residues. The germline V gene has CDR1 SGHKS and CDR2 YYEKEE (reference sequence). CDR3 amino acids: CASSLGQGSMNTEAFF. The CDR3 region has the DNA TGTGCCAGCAGCCTCGGACAGGGATCCATGAACACTGAAGCTTTCTTT. Together with reference TRBV5-5 and TRBJ1-1, the CDR3 gives the full variable domain: DAGVTQSPTHLIKTRGQQVTLRCSPISGHKSVSWYQQVLGQGPQFIFQYYEKEERGRGNFPDRFSARQFPNYSSELNVNALLLGDSALYLCASSLGQGSMNTEAFFGQGTRLTVV.

This sequence joins TRBV3-1 (or the pseudogene TRBV3-2) and TRBJ2-7, with D uncertain. Germline CDR1 reads LGHDT; CDR2 reads YNNKEL (reference sequence). The CDR3 runs to 13 residues. V was trimmed by 0 bases and J by 2 bases, leaving 5 bases between them. Here the CDR3 DNA reads TGTGCCAGCAGCCAAGACACTCCCTACGAGCAGTACTTC. Residues: CASSQDTPYEQYF.

The V gene is TRBV7-2, the J gene TRBJ1-2, with TRBD1 matching 9 bases. The V gene's germline CDR1 is SGHTA and CDR2 FQGNSA. The CDR3 contains 16 residues. With V trimmed by 4 bases and J by 1 base, 7 bases remained unmatched. The DNA of the CDR3 is TGTGCCAGCAGCTCAGACCGGGACAGGGTTAACTATGGCTACACCTTC. Translated, it gives CASSSDRDRVNYGYTF.